Listed below are T cell receptor beta chains from one sample, sequenced in a study of blood T cells in healthy people across ages. TCRdb re-called the 5' RACE reads with MiXCR, one entry per CDR3 protein. The repertoire holds hundreds of thousands of distinct CDR3 sequences, with roughly three fifths as singletons. The specimen was blood. These receptor sequences come from a man aged 35 to 55 in good health. CDR3s include the opening cysteine and the closing phenylalanine or tryptophan. The D gene is left open where the match is weak. The listing skips clone size in some rows; elsewhere it reads once, few, many or a size class.

cdr3_aa: CASSPTSPYNEQFF; cdr3_nt: TGTGCCAGCAGCCCAACTAGCCCCTACAATGAGCAGTTCTTC; d_call: -; v_call: TRBV14; j_call: TRBJ2-1; clone_size: -
cdr3_aa: CASDRRTSYNEQFF; cdr3_nt: TGTGCCAGCGATCGGCGGACCTCCTACAATGAGCAGTTCTTC; d_call: -; v_call: TRBV12-3/TRBV12-4; j_call: TRBJ2-1; clone_size: few
cdr3_aa: CAISEGAMNTEAFF; cdr3_nt: TGTGCCATCAGTGAGGGGGCGATGAACACTGAAGCTTTCTTT; d_call: -; v_call: TRBV10-3; j_call: TRBJ1-1; clone_size: -
cdr3_aa: CASCRSQETQYF; cdr3_nt: TGTGCCAGCTGTAGGAGCCAAGAGACCCAGTACTTC; d_call: -; v_call: TRBV11-2; j_call: TRBJ2-5; clone_size: -
cdr3_aa: CASSVGVADTQYF; cdr3_nt: TGTGCCAGCAGTGTGGGAGTAGCAGATACGCAGTATTTT; d_call: -; v_call: TRBV12-3/TRBV12-4; j_call: TRBJ2-3; clone_size: -
cdr3_aa: CASSLDASGTQETQYF; cdr3_nt: TGTGCCAGCAGCTTAGATGCTAGCGGGACTCAAGAGACCCAGTACTTC; d_call: TRBD2; v_call: TRBV11-2; j_call: TRBJ2-5; clone_size: -
cdr3_aa: CASSFPSMGDRIRYEQYF; cdr3_nt: TGTGCCAGCAGCTTCCCATCGATGGGGGATAGAATACGCTACGAGCAGTACTTC; d_call: -; v_call: TRBV7-2; j_call: TRBJ2-7; clone_size: few
cdr3_aa: CSVGTPSDTQYF; cdr3_nt: TGCAGCGTTGGGACCCCTTCAGATACGCAGTATTTT; d_call: -; v_call: TRBV29-1; j_call: TRBJ2-3; clone_size: many
cdr3_aa: CASSFFEGGEQFF; cdr3_nt: TGTGCCAGCAGCTTCTTTGAGGGGGGTGAGCAGTTCTTC; d_call: -; v_call: TRBV7-2; j_call: TRBJ2-1; clone_size: -
cdr3_aa: CASRRGNEKLFF; cdr3_nt: TGTGCCAGCCGCAGGGGGAATGAAAAACTGTTTTTT; d_call: TRBD1; v_call: TRBV7-9; j_call: TRBJ1-4; clone_size: once
cdr3_aa: CASSSLAGQETQYF; cdr3_nt: TGCGCCAGCAGCTCTCTAGCGGGGCAAGAGACCCAGTACTTC; d_call: TRBD2; v_call: TRBV5-1; j_call: TRBJ2-5; clone_size: many
cdr3_aa: CSVTAGGTARWNTEAFF; cdr3_nt: TGCAGTGTAACGGCCGGCGGGACAGCAAGATGGAACACTGAAGCTTTCTTT; d_call: TRBD1; v_call: TRBV20-1; j_call: TRBJ1-1; clone_size: -
cdr3_aa: CSANSVERLLENIQYF; cdr3_nt: TGCAGTGCTAATAGTGTAGAGAGGCTGTTAGAAAACATTCAGTACTTC; d_call: -; v_call: TRBV20-1; j_call: TRBJ2-4; clone_size: few
cdr3_aa: CATSRRATRGADTQYF; cdr3_nt: TGTGCCACCAGCAGAAGGGCGACTAGGGGGGCAGATACGCAGTATTTT; d_call: -; v_call: TRBV15; j_call: TRBJ2-3; clone_size: -
cdr3_aa: CASSVRQGNGGYTF; cdr3_nt: TGTGCCAGCAGCGTCCGACAGGGGAACGGCGGCTACACCTTC; d_call: TRBD1; v_call: TRBV4-2; j_call: TRBJ1-2; clone_size: -
cdr3_aa: CASSLKILRETQYF; cdr3_nt: TGTGCCAGCAGCTTAAAAATCCTCCGGGAGACCCAGTACTTC; d_call: -; v_call: TRBV7-2; j_call: TRBJ2-5; clone_size: -
cdr3_aa: CASSPTSGRTQYF; cdr3_nt: TGTGCCAGCAGCCCGACTAGCGGGAGGACGCAGTATTTT; d_call: TRBD2; v_call: TRBV14; j_call: TRBJ2-3; clone_size: few
cdr3_aa: CASSLGESYGYTF; cdr3_nt: TGTGCCAGCAGCTTGGGGGAGAGCTATGGCTACACCTTC; d_call: -; v_call: TRBV11-1; j_call: TRBJ1-2; clone_size: -
cdr3_aa: CASSESGSYYGYTF; cdr3_nt: TGTGCCAGCAGTGAAAGTGGGTCCTACTATGGCTACACCTTC; d_call: -; v_call: TRBV6-1; j_call: TRBJ1-2; clone_size: -
cdr3_aa: CASSLYRADTEAFF; cdr3_nt: TGTGCCAGCAGTTTATACAGGGCGGACACTGAAGCTTTCTTT; d_call: -; v_call: TRBV27; j_call: TRBJ1-1; clone_size: -
cdr3_aa: CSVGQGNTGELFF; cdr3_nt: TGCAGCGTTGGCCAGGGGAACACCGGGGAGCTGTTTTTT; d_call: -; v_call: TRBV29-1; j_call: TRBJ2-2; clone_size: -
cdr3_aa: CASTLDRGSGNTIYF; cdr3_nt: TGTGCCAGCACCCTTGACAGGGGGTCTGGAAACACCATATATTTT; d_call: -; v_call: TRBV21-1; j_call: TRBJ1-3; clone_size: -
cdr3_aa: CASSQLVVGNSPLHF; cdr3_nt: TGCGCCAGCAGCCAGCTGGTCGTGGGGAATTCACCCCTCCACTTT; d_call: -; v_call: TRBV4-1; j_call: TRBJ1-6; clone_size: -
cdr3_aa: CASRQTSGREYEQYF; cdr3_nt: TGTGCCAGCAGGCAGACTAGCGGGAGGGAGTACGAGCAGTACTTC; d_call: TRBD2; v_call: TRBV28; j_call: TRBJ2-7; clone_size: -